One and the same sample provided the 18 T cell receptor beta chains below, sequenced in a study of CD8+ T cells in alopecia areata. Documented treatment: oral pan-JAK inhibitor, 5-10 mg twice daily. In each case, RNA was isolated and then reverse transcribed into cDNA as the sequencing template. The method was immunoSEQ multiplex PCR; TCRdb's version includes in-frame clones alone and lacks a portion of them. The sample has 200,000 to 250,000 clones, approximately 67% seen once; the top ten hold roughly 1.2%. The specimen was CD4+ T cells sorted from blood, collected at approximately week 42, from a patient treated with tofacitinib. The receptors shown here come from a human donor with alopecia areata.

This clone was observed once. Other DNA sequences in the sample encode the same CDR3. This rearrangement joins TRBV29-1 to TRBJ2-3; the D gene is possibly TRBD2 (6 bases). The CDR3 is 13 residues long. V was shortened by 3 bases and J by 2 bases, with 9 bases between the two germline ends. The germline V gene encodes CDR1 SQVTM and CDR2 ANQGSEA. The CDR3 loop is CSVERGATDTQYF. The CDR3 DNA follows: TGCAGCGTTGAGCGCGGGGCCACAGATACGCAGTATTTT.

The chain links TRBV30 to TRBJ1-1, with no clear D. This CDR3 is 12 amino acids long. V dropped 2 bases and J dropped 8 bases, with 12 bases sitting between them. Germline V gene sequence: CDR1 GTSNPN, CDR2 SVGIG (reference sequence). In DNA, the CDR3 is TGTGCCTGGAGTCGGTCCCTCAGGGAAGCTTTCTTT. Amino acids: CAWSRSLREAFF.

This chain uses TRBV4-3 with TRBJ1-2, with a tentative D call TRBD1 (6 bases). V gave up 0 bases and J gave up 3 bases, with 11 bases separating them. The CDR3 covers 15 residues. In germline, CDR1 is LGHNA, CDR2 YSLEER. CDR3 amino acids: CASSQEARGDYGYTF. The CDR3 coding sequence is TGCGCCAGCAGCCAAGAGGCCAGGGGAGACTATGGCTACACCTTC.

The chain uses TRBV29-1 and TRBJ1-4, with TRBD1 as a possible D gene (6 bases). Germline-derived CDR1 and CDR2 are SQVTM and ANQGSEA. V lost 7 bases and J 7 bases, leaving 19 bases between the germline ends. The CDR3 sequence is 14 residues long. CDR3 loop: CSGLITGKGEKLFF. The CDR3 DNA sequence: TGCAGCGGATTAATAACAGGGAAGGGTGAAAAACTGTTTTTT.

CDR3 nucleotides: TGTGCCAGCACTGATGACGGGGAAGCTTTCTTT. Translating it yields CASTDDGEAFF. The chain joins TRBV11-3 to TRBJ1-1; D call uncertain. In germline, CDR1 is SGHNT, CDR2 YENEEA. The CDR3 length is 11 residues. Trimming stripped 7 bases from V and 8 bases from J, with 11 bases between.

This sequence joins TRBV18 and TRBJ1-2, with 8 positions matching TRBD1. The V segment lost 0 bases and the J segment 8 bases; nucleotides outside the gene matches: 8. The CDR3 has 15 residues. Germline V CDR1 and CDR2: KGHSH, LQKENI. As DNA, the CDR3 is TGTGCCAGCTCACCACCGGGACAGGAATCGGGAGGCTACACCTTC. Amino acid sequence: CASSPPGQESGGYTF.

The rearrangement links TRBV7-3 to TRBJ2-3, with 11 bases fitting TRBD2. V trimming: 5 bases; J trimming: 1 base; junction bases outside the gene matches: 5. Germline CDR1 SGHTA, CDR2 FQGTGA. CDR3 length equals 16 residues. The CDR3 DNA reads as TGTGCCAGCAGCCCATCGGGACTAGCGGGCACAGATACGCAGTATTTT. This gives the protein CASSPSGLAGTDTQYF. The whole variable domain, filled in from reference TRBV7-3 and TRBJ2-3, reads GAGVSQTPSNKVTEKGKYVELRCDPISGHTALYWYRQSLGQGPEFLIYFQGTGAADDSGLPNDRFFAVRPEGSVSTLKIQRTERGDSAVYLCASSPSGLAGTDTQYFGPGTRLTVL.

V gene TRBV6-4 combines with J gene TRBJ2-3, with 9 bases lining up with TRBD2. The CDR3 extends over 14 amino acids. The V gene's germline CDR1 is MRHNA and CDR2 SNTAGT. Unmatched junction bases numbered 5, after V lost 3 bases and J lost 7 bases. The CDR3: CASSEGTSSHTQYF. The DNA of the CDR3 is TGTGCCAGCAGTGAGGGGACTAGCAGCCATACGCAGTATTTT.

The chain carries TRBV7-6 and TRBJ2-7, with 10 bases that match TRBD1. Germline V gene lookup returns CDR1 SGHVS and CDR2 FNYEAQ. The CDR3 is 14 amino acids. V was pared by 5 bases and J by 6 bases, with 7 bases of the junction left unmatched. The CDR3 DNA reads as TGTGCCAGCAGCCGTCAGACAGGGGGCGGCGAGCAGTACTTC. It encodes CASSRQTGGGEQYF. Supplemented by reference TRBV7-6 and TRBJ2-7, the full variable domain reads GAGVSQSPRYKVTKRGQDVALRCDPISGHVSLYWYRQALGQGPEFLTYFNYEAQQDKSGLPNDRFSAERPEGSISTLTIQRTEQRDSAMYRCASSRQTGGGEQYFGPGTRLTVT.

The chain uses TRBV28 and TRBJ2-7, with D uncertain. V was clipped by 6 bases and J by 1 base, with 13 bases between them. The CDR3 is 14 amino acids. Germline V gene data show CDR1 as MDHEN and CDR2 as SYDVKM. CDR3 protein: CASSLALGSYEQYF. CDR3 DNA: TGTGCCAGCAGCTTAGCCTTAGGTTCCTACGAGCAGTACTTC.

The V and J genes are TRBV7-9 and TRBJ2-1; 10 bases align to TRBD1. The CDR3 contains 16 residues. CDR1 is SEHNR, CDR2 FQNEAQ, per germline (reference sequence). Trimming cost V 5 bases and J 7 bases; bases outside gene matches: 11. The CDR3 DNA is TGTGCCAGCAGCCCACGGGGAGGGACAGGGGAGAATGAGCAGTTCTTC. Translation gives CASSPRGGTGENEQFF.

The chain couples TRBV2 to TRBJ2-1, with D perhaps matching TRBD1 (5 bases). The CDR3 runs to 11 residues. The germline gives CDR1 SNHLY, CDR2 FYNNEI. Trimming stripped 3 bases from V and 13 bases from J, with 10 bases between. Here the CDR3 DNA reads TGTGCCAGCAGTGAGGGGCTAGATCAGTTCTTC. This translates into CASSEGLDQFF.

The chain recombines TRBV5-1 with TRBJ2-2; TRBD1 agrees at 9 bases. CDR1 is SGHRS, CDR2 YFSETQ, per germline. Trimming removed 7 bases from V and 7 bases from J; junction bases left unmatched: 14. CDR3 length: 16 amino acids. The CDR3 here is CASSQSGQGLVGELFF. The CDR3 nucleotides are TGCGCCAGCTCACAGTCGGGACAGGGTTTGGTCGGGGAGCTGTTTTTT.

V gene TRBV15 combines with J gene TRBJ2-1; possibly TRBD1 for D (6 bases). Trimming removed 5 bases at V and 5 bases at J, with 16 bases between. Germline values: CDR1 LNHNV, CDR2 YYDKDF (reference sequence). This CDR3 region has 15 residues. The CDR3 bases are TGTGCCACCAGCTTCGACAGGACAGTTGACAATGAGCAGTTCTTC. Protein: CATSFDRTVDNEQFF.

This clone occurred a few times. The CDR3 DNA follows: TGCAGCGTTGTGTCTGGTCCTAGCGGGCCAAACATTCAGTACTTC. Protein: CSVVSGPSGPNIQYF. This chain links TRBV29-1 with TRBJ2-4, with TRBD2 matching over 8 bases. The germline V gene encodes CDR1 SQVTM and CDR2 ANQGSEA. Trimming took 4 bases from V and 6 from J; bases not matched to a gene: 11. The CDR3 is 15 amino acids.

This clone appeared a few times. V gene TRBV5-1 combines with J gene TRBJ2-3; 11 bases map to TRBD2. CDR1 and CDR2 from the germline V gene are SGHRS and YFSETQ. This CDR3 comprises 16 residues. The J segment lost 3 bases and the V segment lost 6 bases, leaving 9 bases of the junction unmatched. For the CDR3, the DNA is TGCGCCAGCACCCCGACGACTAGCGGGGTGACAGATACGCAGTATTTT. Protein product: CASTPTTSGVTDTQYF. Variable domain in full (rest from reference TRBV5-1 and TRBJ2-3): KAGVTQTPRYLIKTRGQQVTLSCSPISGHRSVSWYQQTPGQGLQFLFEYFSETQRNKGNFPGRFSGRQFSNSRSEMNVSTLELGDSALYLCASTPTTSGVTDTQYFGPGTRLTVL.

The rearrangement uses TRBV7-2 and TRBJ2-1, with 7 bases aligning to TRBD1. Germline CDR1 and CDR2: SGHTA and FQGNSA. The CDR3 is 14 residues long. Germline trimming cut 10 bases from V and 0 bases from J; bases unmatched to any gene: 6. This CDR3 is CATKGDSSYNEQFF. CDR3 in DNA: TGTGCCACAAAAGGGGACAGCTCCTACAATGAGCAGTTCTTC.

The chain has TRBV7-2 and TRBJ1-1; weak D call: TRBD1 (5 bases). The V gene's germline CDR1 is SGHTA and CDR2 FQGNSA. V shed 2 bases and J shed 7 bases, with 11 bases lying between them. The CDR3 is 13 amino acids. The DNA of the CDR3 is TGTGCCAGCAGCTTAATGGGGGTAAATGAAGCTTTCTTT. Translation: CASSLMGVNEAFF.